Listed below are T cell receptor beta chains from one sample, sequenced in a study of technical replicates of blood from several donors. Profiled with immunoSEQ multiplex PCR; TCRdb holds only in-frame clones, not every one. Of about 73,000 clones listed, 90% to 95% are singletons. Material for sequencing was PBMCs. The receptors were gathered from a human donor in good health. Some clones in this sample may be carry-over from other donors' samples. Both conserved end residues are part of each CDR3. A D gene is named only where the DNA matches it firmly. Clone size appears in some rows only: once, few, many, or a class for an expanded clone.

d_gene,j_gene,abundance,v_gene,CDR3nt,CDR3aa
NA,TRBJ2-7,NA,TRBV30,TGTGCCTGGAGTGGGGACAAGTACGAGCAGTACTTC,CAWSGDKYEQYF
NA,TRBJ2-5,NA,TRBV4-3,TGCGCCAGCAGCCAAGATTCGGCGGGTTCGGCGGAGACCCAGTACTTC,CASSQDSAGSAETQYF
NA,TRBJ2-2,NA,TRBV5-1,TGCGCCAGCAGCTTTGTCGGGAACACCGGGGAGCTGTTTTTT,CASSFVGNTGELFF
TRBD1,TRBJ1-3,NA,TRBV18,TGTGCCAGCTCACCACAATCGACAGGGGCGGGAAACACCATATATTTT,CASSPQSTGAGNTIYF
TRBD2,TRBJ2-1,once,TRBV10-3,TGTGCCATCAGTGAACGAGGACTAGCGGGAGGAGTCGGCGATGAGCAGTTCTTC,CAISERGLAGGVGDEQFF
NA,TRBJ2-7,NA,TRBV2,TGTGCCAGCATTGAACAGGGTCCAACCTACGAGCAGTACTTC,CASIEQGPTYEQYF
NA,TRBJ1-1,few,TRBV5-1,TGCGCCAGCAGCTTGATCGCTAATATACAGGGACCGAGGAACACTGAAGCTTTCTTT,CASSLIANIQGPRNTEAFF
TRBD2,TRBJ2-3,NA,TRBV7-2,TGTGCCAGCAGACTAGCGGGAGGGCCCTCGGGGGATACGCAGTATTTT,CASRLAGGPSGDTQYF
TRBD1,TRBJ2-6,NA,TRBV4-3,TGCGCCAGCAGCCAAGATCGAGGGACAGATGGGGCCAACGTCCTGACTTTC,CASSQDRGTDGANVLTF
TRBD1,TRBJ2-2,NA,TRBV19,TGTGCCAGTAGTATCGTGGGACAGAAGAACACCGGGGAGCTGTTTTTT,CASSIVGQKNTGELFF
NA,TRBJ1-2,NA,TRBV7-8,TGTGCCAGCAGCTTAGCGATGGCAGGCCGTGGCTACACCTTC,CASSLAMAGRGYTF
NA,TRBJ1-6,NA,TRBV5-1,TGCGCCAGCAGCAACGGACAAGCAAATTCACCCCTCCACTTT,CASSNGQANSPLHF
NA,TRBJ2-7,NA,TRBV4-3,TGCGCCAGCAGCCAAGAAGGGGGAAAATCAGGGCAGTACTTC,CASSQEGGKSGQYF
TRBD2,TRBJ2-3,NA,TRBV5-1,TGCGCCAGCAGCCTCGGGACTAGCGGGAGGGGCCGACCAGATACGCAGTATTTT,CASSLGTSGRGRPDTQYF
TRBD2,TRBJ2-7,NA,TRBV2,TGTGCCAGCAAGCTAGCGGGAGAGCAGTACTTC,CASKLAGEQYF
TRBD1,TRBJ2-2,NA,TRBV4-3,TGCGCCAGCAGCCGCGGGACAGGGGTTGTCGGGGAGCTGTTTTTT,CASSRGTGVVGELFF
NA,TRBJ1-1,NA,TRBV2,TGTGCCAGCAGTCCGGGAGACTTACATAGCACTGAAGCTTTCTTT,CASSPGDLHSTEAFF
TRBD2,TRBJ2-2,NA,TRBV5-5,TGTGCCAGCAGATCGGGACTAGCGAGTTACACCGGGGAGCTGTTTTTT,CASRSGLASYTGELFF
TRBD2,TRBJ2-3,NA,TRBV4-3,TGCGCCAGCAGCCGTGGCGGGGGGGAAGATACGCAGTATTTT,CASSRGGGEDTQYF
TRBD1,TRBJ2-7,NA,TRBV5-4,TGTGCCAGCAGCTCGGGACAGGGACGCGAGCAGTACTTC,CASSSGQGREQYF
NA,TRBJ1-5,NA,TRBV21-1,TGTGCCAGCAGCAAAGAGGGAGGGGAAAGAAGCAATCAGCCCCAGCATTTT,CASSKEGGERSNQPQHF
NA,TRBJ2-2,NA,TRBV19,TGTGCCAGTAGTATCGGAGGTGGGCAGCTACTTCCCGGGGAGCTGTTTTTT,CASSIGGGQLLPGELFF
NA,TRBJ2-3,NA,TRBV9,TGTGCCAGCAGCGTAGAAGGAGGGACGTTCAGAGTAACAGATACGCAGTATTTT,CASSVEGGTFRVTDTQYF
NA,TRBJ1-1,NA,TRBV7-9,TGTGCCAGCAGCCAAATCATCAGGGACACTGAAGCTTTCTTT,CASSQIIRDTEAFF
TRBD2,TRBJ2-7,NA,TRBV27,TGTGCCAGCAGCTACGCTGGCGGGGGATACTACGAGCAGTACTTC,CASSYAGGGYYEQYF
NA,TRBJ1-5,NA,TRBV19,TGTGCCAGTAGTATGGGGGACATTTATCAGCCCCAGCATTTT,CASSMGDIYQPQHF
NA,TRBJ2-3,NA,TRBV7-9,TGTGCCAGCGGGAGTTCGTCAGATACGCAGTATTTT,CASGSSSDTQYF
TRBD1,TRBJ2-7,few,TRBV19,TGTGCCAGTAAGGGGACAGGGGCCTACGAGCAGTACTTC,CASKGTGAYEQYF
TRBD1,TRBJ2-7,once,TRBV7-8,TGTGCCAGCAGCCAAAGCACCGGGACAGGGGGCAGCGAGCAGTACTTC,CASSQSTGTGGSEQYF
NA,TRBJ2-1,NA,TRBV6-1,TGTGCCAGCAGGCGGGACTGGGGGAATGAGCAGTTCTTC,CASRRDWGNEQFF
NA,TRBJ2-6,NA,TRBV25-1,TGTGCCAGCAGTGATTCAGGGGTCTCTGGGGCCAACGTCCTGACTTTC,CASSDSGVSGANVLTF
NA,TRBJ1-5,NA,TRBV6-5,TGTGCCAGCAGTTATTCCACAGGGAATCAGCCCCAGCATTTT,CASSYSTGNQPQHF